These 27 T cell receptor beta chains came from one sample sequenced in a study of T cell changes during pregnancy in multiple sclerosis. Sequenced by immunoSEQ multiplex PCR; TCRdb stores in-frame clones only, minus some. The sample has about 35,000 clones; roughly nine tenths are singletons. This specimen consisted of CD4+ T cells from peripheral blood mononuclear cells, obtained after pregnancy. All receptors come from a female donor in good health, enrolled as a control in a pregnancy study.

The chain joins TRBV19 to TRBJ2-2; 9 bases match TRBD1. CDR1 LNHDA and CDR2 SQIVND come from the germline V gene (reference sequence). This CDR3 has 16 amino acids. The V gene end was trimmed by 7 bases and the J gene end by 1 base; junction bases not matched to a gene: 7. In nucleotides, the CDR3 is TGTGCCAGTATAAGGGACAGGGAAATGAACACCGGGGAGCTGTTTTTT. Protein product: CASIRDREMNTGELFF. Full variable domain (rest looked up from reference TRBV19 and TRBJ2-2): DGGITQSPKYLFRKEGQNVTLSCEQNLNHDAMYWYRQDPGQGLRLIYYSQIVNDFQKGDIAEGYSVSREKKESFPLTVTSAQKNPTAFYLCASIRDREMNTGELFFGEGSRLTVL.

The rearrangement joins TRBV27 to TRBJ2-2; 10 positions agree with TRBD2. The germline V gene has CDR1 MNHEY and CDR2 SMNVEV (reference sequence). The CDR3 is made up of 17 amino acids. Germline trimming cut 2 bases from V and 4 bases from J; bases unmatched to any gene: 7. In DNA form, the CDR3 reads TGTGCCAGCAGTTTAAGAATAGCGGGGGGTTTCACCGGGGAGCTGTTTTTT. Translated, it gives CASSLRIAGGFTGELFF.

The V gene is TRBV11-2, the J gene TRBJ2-7, with 11 bases matching TRBD2. Germline lookup yields CDR1 SGHAT and CDR2 FQNNGV. V lost 2 bases and J lost 3; bases outside the gene matches: 12. The CDR3 totals 18 residues. The CDR3 region has the DNA TGTGCCAGCAGCTTACGCTCTCTAGCGGGAGGCTGGCACTACGAGCAGTACTTC. It translates to CASSLRSLAGGWHYEQYF. The entire variable domain, with the rest obtained from reference TRBV11-2 and TRBJ2-7, is as follows: EAGVAQSPRYKIIEKRQSVAFWCNPISGHATLYWYQQILGQGPKLLIQFQNNGVVDDSQLPKDRFSAERLKGVDSTLKIQPAKLEDSAVYLCASSLRSLAGGWHYEQYFGPGTRLTVT.

The chain couples TRBV7-9 to TRBJ1-1, with unresolved D. The CDR3 length is 15 residues. Germline values: CDR1 SEHNR, CDR2 FQNEAQ (reference sequence). Deletions cut 3 bases from V and 1 base from J, with 12 bases between. As DNA, the CDR3 is TGTGCCAGCAGCTTGTCATTTGGCCCGAACACTGAAGCTTTCTTT. Its translation: CASSLSFGPNTEAFF.

The V and J genes are TRBV5-1 and TRBJ2-2; weak D call: TRBD1 (6 bases). Germline loops: CDR1 SGHRS, CDR2 YFSETQ. This CDR3 is 17 amino acids long. V was pared by 2 bases and J by 3 bases, with 17 bases between. CDR3 DNA: TGCGCCAGCAGCTTTGGCAGGGGAGATCCTTACACCGGGGAGCTGTTTTTT. It yields the protein CASSFGRGDPYTGELFF. Full variable domain (outside the CDR3, taken from reference TRBV5-1 and TRBJ2-2): KAGVTQTPRYLIKTRGQQVTLSCSPISGHRSVSWYQQTPGQGLQFLFEYFSETQRNKGNFPGRFSGRQFSNSRSEMNVSTLELGDSALYLCASSFGRGDPYTGELFFGEGSRLTVL.

This rearrangement joins TRBV5-1 to TRBJ1-2, with D possibly matching TRBD1 (6 bases). The germline gives CDR1 SGHRS, CDR2 YFSETQ. V lost 4 bases to trimming and J lost 4 bases, with 17 bases between them. The CDR3 consists of 15 residues. The CDR3 nucleotides are TGCGCCAGCAGCCCGGACAGAGGGGTTCCCTATGGCTACACCTTC. It specifies CASSPDRGVPYGYTF.

The rearrangement links TRBV5-1 to TRBJ1-1; weak D call: TRBD1 (5 bases). V was pared by 0 bases and J by 3 bases, with 12 bases between. Germline CDR1 and CDR2: SGHRS and YFSETQ. This CDR3 spans 15 amino acids. CDR3 region: CASSLEGLGDTEAFF. CDR3 sequence (DNA): TGCGCCAGCAGCTTGGAGGGGCTAGGTGACACTGAAGCTTTCTTT.

The chain links TRBV5-1 to TRBJ2-1; no clear D gene. The CDR3 loop spans 16 amino acids. CDR1 and CDR2 (germline): SGHRS, YFSETQ. Trimming cost V 0 bases and J 2 bases, with 12 bases left between them. The CDR3 bases are TGCGCCAGCAGCTTGGCTCCAACAACGCCCTACAATGAGCAGTTCTTC. Encoded protein: CASSLAPTTPYNEQFF.

The chain links TRBV19 to TRBJ2-7; D is possibly TRBD1 (7 bases). The germline CDR1 and CDR2 sequences are LNHDA and SQIVND (reference sequence). V was trimmed by 1 base and J by 2 bases, leaving 15 bases between them. This CDR3 is 16 amino acids long. The CDR3 coding sequence is TGTGCCAGTAGTATAGGGCGGGGACAGCGGACCTACGAGCAGTACTTC. This gives the protein CASSIGRGQRTYEQYF.

The chain uses TRBV28 and TRBJ2-5, with TRBD1 matching over 8 bases. The germline V gene encodes CDR1 MDHEN and CDR2 SYDVKM. CDR3 size: 15 residues. With V trimmed by 6 bases and J by 4 bases, 10 bases remained unmatched. This CDR3 is CASSRGQGSPETQYF. CDR3 DNA sequence: TGTGCCAGCAGCCGCGGACAGGGATCCCCAGAGACCCAGTACTTC.

Concerning this clone itself: At the DNA level, this CDR3 is encoded by other sequences in the same sample as well. The chain has TRBV2 and TRBJ1-1, with 7 bases fitting TRBD1. The junction had 3 bases not matched to a gene; V was cut back by 6 bases and J by 2 bases. This CDR3 is 13 amino acids long. Germline assignment: CDR1 SNHLY and CDR2 FYNNEI. The CDR3 region is CASRGQPNTEAFF. DNA of the CDR3: TGTGCCAGCAGGGGACAGCCTAACACTGAAGCTTTCTTT.

The CDR3 here is CASRSEGWSNQPQHF. For the CDR3, the DNA is TGTGCCAGCAGGTCGGAGGGATGGAGCAATCAGCCCCAGCATTTT. V and J are TRBV2 and TRBJ1-5, with D unclear. V lost 6 bases and J lost 1, with 13 bases in between. CDR1 and CDR2 from the germline V gene are SNHLY and FYNNEI. The CDR3 totals 15 residues.

V gene TRBV5-1 combines with J gene TRBJ2-2; the D gene is possibly TRBD2 (5 bases). From germline, CDR1 is SGHRS and CDR2 YFSETQ. This CDR3 is 14 amino acids long. V was cut by 4 bases and J by 5 bases, with 12 bases left in between. CDR3 residues: CASSQQLETGELFF. The CDR3 bases are TGCGCCAGCAGCCAACAACTAGAGACCGGGGAGCTGTTTTTT.

The chain couples TRBV6-5 to TRBJ1-1, with TRBD1 as a possible D gene (5 bases). The germline V and J ends were trimmed by 8 bases and 5 bases, with 9 bases remaining between them. CDR1 and CDR2 (germline): MNHEY, SVGAGI. This CDR3 region has 11 residues. CDR3 amino acids: CASFRGTEAFF. CDR3 sequence (DNA): TGTGCCAGCTTCCGGGGGACTGAAGCTTTCTTT.

The chain joins TRBV29-1 to TRBJ2-1, with 10 bases aligning to TRBD2. This CDR3 spans 13 amino acids. With V trimmed by 2 bases and J by 9 bases, 4 bases remained unmatched. Looked up from germline, CDR1 is SQVTM and CDR2 is ANQGSEA. This CDR3 reads CSVESGTSVEQFF. CDR3 in DNA: TGCAGCGTTGAATCTGGGACTAGCGTTGAGCAGTTCTTC.

The genes are TRBV6-5 and TRBJ1-2, with TRBD1 identical over 7 bases. The CDR3 consists of 14 residues. After removal of 6 bases from V and 4 bases from J, the junction contained 8 bases not matched to a gene. CDR1 is MNHEY and CDR2 is SVGAGI in the germline V gene. The DNA for the CDR3 is TGTGCCAGCAGGCTACACCGGGACAGCTATGGCTACACCTTC. Amino acid sequence: CASRLHRDSYGYTF.

This sequence joins TRBV27 and TRBJ1-5; TRBD1 matches 7 bases. The CDR3 consists of 14 residues. Trimming at V came to 5 bases and at J to 4 bases, leaving 5 bases not matched to a gene. In germline, CDR1 is MNHEY, CDR2 SMNVEV (reference sequence). CDR3: CASSVNRGNQPQHF. CDR3 DNA sequence: TGTGCCAGCAGTGTAAACAGGGGTAATCAGCCCCAGCATTTT.

CDR3 nucleotides: TGTGCCAGCCGCACTTCTAGCGGCTACGAGCAGTACTTC. Translation: CASRTSSGYEQYF. The V call is TRBV27, the J call TRBJ2-7; 7 bases fit TRBD2. Germline V gene sequence: CDR1 MNHEY, CDR2 SMNVEV (reference sequence). This CDR3 region has 13 residues. V was pared by 8 bases and J by 3 bases, with 7 bases of the junction left unmatched.

V and J are TRBV11-3 and TRBJ2-7, with D possibly matching TRBD2 (7 bases). The ends were cut back, 3 bases at V and 6 bases at J, with 12 bases in the middle. Germline lookup yields CDR1 SGHNT and CDR2 YENEEA. The CDR3 totals 13 residues. The CDR3 sequence is CASSFGGQGEQYF. The DNA for the CDR3 is TGTGCCAGCAGCTTCGGGGGGCAAGGCGAGCAGTACTTC.

The chain couples TRBV19 to TRBJ1-3; D is perhaps TRBD1 (5 bases). V shed 9 bases and J shed 2 bases, with 11 bases lying between them. There are 13 residues in the CDR3. The germline V gene has CDR1 LNHDA and CDR2 SQIVND (reference sequence). The CDR3 region has the DNA TGTGCCAGCTCCGGGACTCCTGGAAACACCATATATTTT. Protein: CASSGTPGNTIYF.

The V call is TRBV5-1, the J call TRBJ2-5; no clear D gene. V lost 4 bases and J lost 2, with 15 bases in between. The length of the CDR3 is 15 residues. Germline values: CDR1 SGHRS, CDR2 YFSETQ. The CDR3 region has the DNA TGCGCCAGCAGCCCAGCAGGCCGTAGGCAAGAGACCCAGTACTTC. It translates to CASSPAGRRQETQYF.

The chain recombines TRBV4-3 with TRBJ1-6, with D possibly matching TRBD1 (5 bases). The V gene's germline CDR1 is LGHNA and CDR2 YSLEER. The CDR3 sequence is 16 residues long. The ends were cut back, 3 bases at V and 9 bases at J, with 18 bases in the middle. The CDR3 nucleotides read TGCGCCAGCAGCCAGACTTCGGGAGAGGGGATTTCACCCCTCCACTTT. Its protein is CASSQTSGEGISPLHF.

There are a few counts of this clone. This chain connects TRBV9 to TRBJ1-3; D perhaps matches TRBD1 (6 bases). This CDR3 contains 15 residues. Germline V gives CDR1 SGDLS, CDR2 YYNGEE. Trimming removed 6 bases from V and 0 bases from J, with 13 bases in between. The chain's CDR3 is CASTRDISSGNTIYF. CDR3 DNA sequence: TGTGCCAGCACCCGGGACATCAGCTCTGGAAACACCATATATTTT.

The chain recombines TRBV27 with TRBJ2-3; TRBD2 agrees at 11 bases. The length of the CDR3 is 15 residues. Per germline, CDR1 MNHEY and CDR2 SMNVEV (reference sequence). The V and J ends lost 6 bases and 2 bases, in that order; junction bases with no gene match: 4. The CDR3 bases are TGTGCCAGCAGGGGGACTAGCGGAATCACAGATACGCAGTATTTT. Translation: CASRGTSGITDTQYF.

This sequence joins TRBV6-6 and TRBJ2-1; 7 nucleotides align to TRBD1. CDR1 and CDR2 from the germline V gene are MNHNY and SVGAGI (reference sequence). With V trimmed by 5 bases and J by 5 bases, 3 bases remained unmatched. This CDR3 spans 13 amino acids. The CDR3 nucleotides read TGTGCCAGCAGTAACACAGGGGACAATGAGCAGTTCTTC. Amino acids: CASSNTGDNEQFF.

This chain connects TRBV30 to TRBJ2-1; possibly TRBD2 for D (7 bases). Trimming removed 3 bases from V and 5 bases from J, with 17 bases in between. The CDR3 runs 15 residues. The germline CDR1 and CDR2 sequences are GTSNPN and SVGIG (reference sequence). This CDR3 is CAWSGRGRRDNEQFF. The DNA of the CDR3 is TGTGCCTGGAGCGGGCGGGGGCGGCGGGACAATGAGCAGTTCTTC.

The rearrangement links TRBV25-1 to TRBJ1-5; 10 bases are a match to TRBD1. The CDR3 runs 14 residues. Trimming at V came to 3 bases and at J to 5 bases, leaving 1 base not matched to a gene. Germline values: CDR1 MGHDK, CDR2 SYGVNS. CDR3 amino acids: CASSETGGYQPQHF. The CDR3 DNA sequence: TGTGCCAGCAGTGAGACAGGGGGCTATCAGCCCCAGCATTTT.